This TCR beta chain was documented in a study of cytomegalovirus exposure and HLA in healthy donors. Whole-study context: A prior study identified roughly 110 million unique TCR beta sequences from around 180 million T cells. Study-level points and caveats: The study labeled 150 to 200 TCR beta chains cytomegalovirus-associated. Most CMV-associated TCR beta chains were later found to appear HLA-restricted.

Healthy bone marrow donors supplied every sample. V gave up 3 bases and J gave up 0 bases, with 10 bases separating them. This CDR3 comprises 15 residues. The germline V gene encodes CDR1 ENHRY and CDR2 SYGVKD. Points on this clone: Its antigen is as yet unknown.

13 Jbeta primers and 60 Vbeta primers were used for the PCR. Measured with immunoSEQ multiplex PCR; TCRdb has only the in-frame clones, and not every one. This table has roughly 200,000 clones, roughly 83% appearing once. The V gene is TRBV10-3, the J gene TRBJ2-3; D may be TRBD2 (5 bases). The material sequenced was PBMCs. The sequence came from a boy between 2 and 15 years old in good health and CMV-seronegative. This CDR3 reads CAISDYGKSTDTQYF. The CDR3 nucleotides read TGTGCCATCAGTGATTACGGGAAGAGCACAGATACGCAGTATTTT.